This T cell receptor beta chain emerged from a study of CD8 T cells in Susac syndrome. Findings of the study overall: TCR sequencing and HLA analysis covered a relatively small number of individuals.

Peripheral blood CD8+ and CD4+ T cells were profiled by TCR beta sequencing. Bulk CD8+ and CD4+ cells came from magnetic negative isolation; CD8+ TEMRA by FACS. This clonotype was seen a single time. The antigen is undetermined. This CDR3 comprises 14 residues. Germline V gene lookup returns CDR1 SGHRS and CDR2 YFSETQ. The ends were cut back, 1 base at V and 3 bases at J, with 10 bases in the middle. Reverse transcription of roughly 0.5 to 1 ug RNA was carried out with random hexamers. By means of immunoSEQ multiplex PCR, TCR beta CDR3 spanning 54 Vbeta and 13 Jbeta underwent amplification. Each CDR3 protein gets one entry after TCRdb re-called the immunoSEQ multiplex PCR reads with MiXCR. The repertoire holds 120,000 to 150,000 distinct CDR3 sequences, with 90% to 97% as singletons.

The rearrangement joins TRBV5-1 to TRBJ2-5; D is perhaps TRBD1 (5 bases). The sequence derives from a human donor with Susac syndrome. The sequenced sample consisted of CD4+ T cells from PBMCs. CDR3 region: CASSLRGREETQYF. CDR3 nucleotides: TGCGCCAGCAGCTTGAGGGGCAGGGAAGAGACCCAGTACTTC.